This T cell receptor (beta chain) was sequenced in a study of CD8+CD57+ T cells in acquired aplastic anemia. Findings and limits, study-wide: The study identified about 30 CD8+ CDR3 sequences shared by patients and controls.

For sequencing, patients were chosen who had shown expansion of CD8+CD57+ cells by flow cytometry. The cohort consisted entirely of patients having severe acquired aplastic anemia. For this clonotype: Its specificity is not known.

Genomic DNA constituted the template upon which TCR beta VDJ and CDR3 profiling was performed. TCRdb independently ran MiXCR on the reads; one entry per CDR3 protein. There are about 200,000 distinct CDR3 sequences in the sample; less than 75% occur only once, and roughly 50% lies in the top ten. V lost 1 base, J lost 7 bases, and 7 bases stayed unmatched. Germline V gives CDR1 LGHDT, CDR2 YNNKEL (reference sequence). CDR3 size: 15 residues. The chain is built from TRBV3-1 and TRBJ2-7, with 10 bases that match TRBD2. Sequences were obtained from sorted CD4+, CD8+, or CD8+CD57+ T cells (not recorded which) from PBMCs. The clonotype was recovered from a human donor with aplastic anemia. The CDR3: CASSQGAGTSDEQYF. The CDR3 coding sequence is TGTGCCAGCAGCCAAGGGGCGGGGACTAGCGATGAGCAGTACTTC.